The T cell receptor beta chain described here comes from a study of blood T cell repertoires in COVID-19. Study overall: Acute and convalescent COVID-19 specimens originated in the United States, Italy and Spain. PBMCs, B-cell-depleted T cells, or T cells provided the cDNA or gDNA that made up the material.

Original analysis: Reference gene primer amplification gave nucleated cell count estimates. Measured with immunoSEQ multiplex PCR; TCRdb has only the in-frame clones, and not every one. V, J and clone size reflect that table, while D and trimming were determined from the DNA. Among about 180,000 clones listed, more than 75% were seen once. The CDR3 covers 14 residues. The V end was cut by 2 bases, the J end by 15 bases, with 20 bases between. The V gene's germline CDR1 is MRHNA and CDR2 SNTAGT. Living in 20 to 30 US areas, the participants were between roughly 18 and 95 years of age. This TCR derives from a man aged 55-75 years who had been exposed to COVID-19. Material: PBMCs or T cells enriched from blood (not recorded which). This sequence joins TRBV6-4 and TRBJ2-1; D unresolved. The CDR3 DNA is TGTGCCAGCAGTGACCTCAACTCTGGTTCTGTACCGTTCTTC. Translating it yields CASSDLNSGSVPFF.